The rows below give T cell receptor beta chains drawn from one sample of a study of blood T cell repertoires in COVID-19. The assay was immunoSEQ multiplex PCR, and TCRdb's table has in-frame clones only and misses some. The sample has about 200,000 clones, around 80% seen once. Sample: peripheral blood. The receptors were sampled from a woman between 65 and 79 years old with acute or convalescent COVID-19. CDR3s include the opening cysteine and the closing phenylalanine or tryptophan. The D gene is left open where the match is weak. Clone size appears in some rows only: once, few, many, or a class for an expanded clone.

d_gene,j_gene,v_gene,abundance,CDR3aa,CDR3nt
TRBD1,TRBJ2-5,TRBV7-2,NA,CASSFDREETQYF,TGTGCCAGCAGCTTCGACAGGGAAGAGACCCAGTACTTC
NA,TRBJ2-3,TRBV19,few,CASSTGLADTQYF,TGTGCCAGTAGTACCGGTTTGGCAGATACGCAGTATTTT
NA,TRBJ1-3,TRBV5-1,few,CASSQGLLSSGNTIYF,TGCGCCAGCAGCCAGGGACTCCTGAGCTCTGGAAACACCATATATTTT
TRBD2,TRBJ2-3,TRBV9,NA,CASSVGPSRGASDTQYF,TGTGCCAGCAGCGTAGGACCATCGCGGGGGGCATCAGATACGCAGTATTTT
NA,TRBJ2-1,TRBV11-2,NA,CASRSYNEQFF,TGTGCCAGCAGATCATACAATGAGCAGTTCTTC
NA,TRBJ1-4,TRBV27,NA,CASSLRRPNEKLFF,TGTGCCAGCAGTTTACGCAGGCCAAATGAAAAACTGTTTTTT
TRBD1,TRBJ2-1,TRBV5-1,NA,CASSVTGVYNEQFF,TGCGCCAGCAGCGTTACAGGGGTCTACAATGAGCAGTTCTTC
NA,TRBJ1-2,TRBV6-1,NA,CASSDRGRNGYTF,TGTGCCAGCAGTGACAGGGGAAGAAATGGCTACACCTTC
NA,TRBJ1-5,TRBV11-2,NA,CASSLSGSNQPQHF,TGTGCCAGCAGCTTATCGGGGAGTAATCAGCCCCAGCATTTT
TRBD2,TRBJ2-7,TRBV7-3,NA,CASSPAGGRSYEQYF,TGTGCCAGCAGCCCTGCCGGGGGGAGGTCCTACGAGCAGTACTTC
NA,TRBJ2-3,TRBV15,NA,CATSRGPEDTQYF,TGTGCCACCAGCAGAGGTCCGGAGGATACGCAGTATTTT
TRBD1,TRBJ2-1,TRBV24-1,NA,CATSDLSQGAFEQFF,TGTGCCACCAGTGATTTGTCACAGGGGGCCTTTGAGCAGTTCTTC
NA,TRBJ1-1,TRBV7-9,NA,CASILPGVWRAFF,TGTGCCAGCATCCTACCAGGCGTCTGGCGAGCTTTCTTT
NA,TRBJ1-6,TRBV18,NA,CASSPWDNNNSPLHF,TGTGCCAGCTCACCTTGGGACAACAATAATTCACCCCTCCACTTT
TRBD2,TRBJ2-1,TRBV5-1,few,CASSQGLAGDEQFF,TGCGCCAGCAGCCAGGGACTAGCGGGGGATGAGCAGTTCTTC
NA,TRBJ2-1,TRBV7-7,NA,CASSLGTAPEGEQFF,TGTGCCAGCAGCTTAGGGACAGCCCCAGAGGGTGAGCAGTTCTTC
TRBD2,TRBJ2-7,TRBV19,NA,CASKLAGGEQYF,TGTGCCAGTAAACTAGCGGGGGGAGAGCAGTACTTC
TRBD2,TRBJ2-7,TRBV6-5,NA,CASRSGLASTNEQYF,TGTGCCAGCCGTTCGGGACTAGCCTCGACCAACGAGCAGTACTTC
NA,TRBJ2-3,TRBV6-5,NA,CASHSTDTQYF,TGTGCCAGCCACAGTACAGATACGCAGTATTTT
TRBD1,TRBJ1-4,TRBV5-1,NA,CASPERDRGELDYEKLFF,TGCGCCAGCCCCGAGAGGGACAGGGGGGAACTGGACTATGAAAAACTGTTTTTT
NA,TRBJ2-1,TRBV19,NA,CASSILQGSSNHNEQFF,TGTGCCAGTAGTATTTTGCAGGGATCATCGAACCACAATGAGCAGTTCTTC
TRBD1,TRBJ1-1,TRBV29-1,NA,CSALLSGTGVAEAFF,TGCAGCGCGTTATTGTCTGGGACAGGGGTCGCTGAAGCTTTCTTT
TRBD2,TRBJ2-2,TRBV30,once,CAWSVSRGGRIGELFF,TGTGCCTGGAGTGTGTCACGGGGGGGCCGAATCGGGGAGCTGTTTTTT
NA,TRBJ2-5,TRBV3-1/TRBV3-2,NA,CASSPSVETQYF,TGTGCCAGCAGCCCCTCGGTTGAGACCCAGTACTTC
NA,TRBJ2-2,TRBV10-2,once,CASSVTNTGELFF,TGCGCCAGCAGTGTTACGAACACCGGGGAGCTGTTTTTT
NA,TRBJ2-7,TRBV21-1,NA,CASSKPSGVLSYEQYF,TGTGCCAGCAGCAAACCTAGCGGGGTACTCTCCTACGAGCAGTACTTC
NA,TRBJ2-5,TRBV2,NA,CASRRRQETQYF,TGTGCCAGCCGGAGGAGACAAGAGACCCAGTACTTC
NA,TRBJ1-5,TRBV19,few,CASSMDSRNQPQHF,TGTGCCAGTAGTATGGACAGCCGGAATCAGCCCCAGCATTTT
NA,TRBJ1-4,TRBV6-5,NA,CASSRDYGEKLFF,TGTGCCAGTTCCCGGGACTACGGAGAAAAACTGTTTTTT
TRBD2,TRBJ2-5,TRBV18,NA,CASSETSQLGETQYF,TGTGCCAGCTCTGAGACTAGCCAGCTGGGAGAGACCCAGTACTTC
TRBD2,TRBJ2-7,TRBV4-2,once,CASSQSTSGASYEQYF,TGTGCCAGCAGCCAGTCGACTAGCGGGGCCTCGTACGAGCAGTACTTC
TRBD1,TRBJ1-5,TRBV19,NA,CASSWTGNNQPQHF,TGTGCCAGTAGCTGGACAGGGAACAATCAGCCCCAGCATTTT
NA,TRBJ1-1,TRBV25-1,NA,CASSEQPGQNTEAFF,TGTGCCAGCAGTGAACAGCCGGGACAGAACACTGAAGCTTTCTTT
NA,TRBJ2-3,TRBV7-3,NA,CASSRDSASTDTQYF,TGTGCCAGCAGCCGGGACTCTGCTAGCACAGATACGCAGTATTTT
TRBD1,TRBJ2-2,TRBV5-1,few,CASSYTTGTNTGELFF,TGCGCCAGCAGCTATACGACAGGGACCAACACCGGGGAGCTGTTTTTT
NA,TRBJ1-2,TRBV3-1/TRBV3-2,once,CASSQREARWGGYTF,TGTGCCAGCAGCCAAAGGGAGGCCCGCTGGGGTGGCTACACCTTC
TRBD1,TRBJ1-6,TRBV18,NA,CASSPSPDRGSPLHF,TGTGCCAGCTCACCAAGCCCGGACAGGGGTTCACCCCTCCACTTT
TRBD1,TRBJ2-5,TRBV2,NA,CASSAQGQGGETQYF,TGTGCCAGCAGTGCACAGGGACAGGGAGGGGAGACCCAGTACTTC
NA,TRBJ1-6,TRBV7-2,NA,CASSLAEDSPLHF,TGTGCCAGCAGCTTGGCAGAGGATTCACCCCTCCACTTT
NA,TRBJ1-1,TRBV5-6,NA,CASSFGQFNTEAFF,TGTGCCAGCAGCTTCGGACAGTTCAACACTGAAGCTTTCTTT
NA,TRBJ2-2,TRBV3-1/TRBV3-2,NA,CASSQIRATGELFF,TGTGCCAGCAGCCAAATCAGGGCCACCGGGGAGCTGTTTTTT
TRBD1,TRBJ1-6,TRBV6-5,NA,CASSWDRGNSPLHF,TGTGCCAGCAGTTGGGACAGGGGAAATTCACCCCTCCACTTT
TRBD1,TRBJ1-1,TRBV5-1,once,CASSLRDRNTEAFF,TGCGCCAGCAGCTTGAGGGACAGGAACACTGAAGCTTTCTTT
TRBD1,TRBJ2-5,TRBV20-1,NA,CSTGGETQYF,TGCAGTACAGGGGGGGAGACCCAGTACTTC
NA,TRBJ1-2,TRBV2,NA,CASSPGGSGYGYTF,TGTGCCAGCAGCCCAGGCGGGTCGGGGTATGGCTACACCTTC
TRBD1,TRBJ2-7,TRBV5-1,NA,CASSLGGTGGPREQYF,TGCGCCAGCAGCTTGGGCGGGACAGGTGGGCCTCGTGAGCAGTACTTC
TRBD2,TRBJ2-5,TRBV6-1,once,CASSEAGRASGGLGETQYF,TGTGCCAGCAGTGAAGCGGGCCGGGCTAGCGGGGGGCTTGGGGAGACCCAGTACTTC
NA,TRBJ2-7,TRBV5-5,NA,CASSTLSGEVQYF,TGTGCCAGCAGCACGCTGTCGGGGGAGGTGCAGTACTTC
NA,TRBJ1-1,TRBV7-2,NA,CASSLGRLLRGTEAFF,TGTGCCAGCAGCTTAGGCAGACTATTGAGAGGAACTGAAGCTTTCTTT
TRBD2,TRBJ2-3,TRBV10-3,NA,CAISDPNGLAGGGSTDTQYF,TGTGCCATCAGTGACCCCAACGGACTAGCGGGGGGGGGAAGCACAGATACGCAGTATTTT
NA,TRBJ1-6,TRBV3-1/TRBV3-2,NA,CASSRTVSSYNSPLHF,TGTGCCAGCAGCCGGACAGTAAGCTCCTATAATTCACCCCTCCACTTT
NA,TRBJ2-3,TRBV5-5,NA,CASSRGDSSTDTQYF,TGTGCCAGCAGCCGTGGGGACTCTAGCACAGATACGCAGTATTTT
NA,TRBJ1-6,TRBV5-1,NA,CASSLKADLSSYNSPLHF,TGCGCCAGCAGTCTAAAGGCCGACTTGAGCTCCTATAATTCACCCCTCCACTTT
NA,TRBJ2-3,TRBV21-1,NA,CASSLTACRDRTSTDTQYF,TGTGCCAGCAGCTTGACCGCGTGTCGGGACAGGACTAGCACAGATACGCAGTATTTT
TRBD1,TRBJ1-3,TRBV25-1,once,CASAPVRGPTGNTIYF,TGTGCCAGCGCACCCGTCAGGGGGCCGACTGGAAACACCATATATTTT
TRBD1,TRBJ1-6,TRBV5-1,NA,CASSDPGQNNSPLHF,TGCGCCAGCAGCGATCCGGGACAGAATAATTCACCCCTCCACTTT
TRBD1,TRBJ2-2,TRBV6-2/TRBV6-3,NA,CASSYLGQGAVGELFF,TGTGCCAGCAGTTACTTGGGACAGGGGGCGGTCGGGGAGCTGTTTTTT
NA,TRBJ1-2,TRBV5-5,NA,CASSFRHTGSYFGYTF,TGTGCCAGCAGCTTTCGGCACACAGGGTCTTATTTTGGCTACACCTTC
TRBD1,TRBJ2-5,TRBV4-1,NA,CASSFRDRVQETQYF,TGCGCCAGCAGCTTCCGGGACAGGGTCCAAGAGACCCAGTACTTC